The 12 T cell receptor beta chains given below trace back to one sample, sequenced in a study of cytomegalovirus exposure and HLA in healthy donors. Sequencing used immunoSEQ multiplex PCR; TCRdb keeps in-frame clones, though not all of them. The sample consists of some 98,000 clones, roughly 87% of them appearing once. Sequenced input: PBMCs. These receptor sequences come from a man aged 18 to 35 in good health and CMV-seropositive.

V and J are TRBV4-2 and TRBJ2-2; 8 bases are a match to TRBD2. Per germline, CDR1 LGHNA and CDR2 YNFKEQ. CDR3 size: 17 residues. Unmatched junction bases numbered 13, after V lost 3 bases and J lost 7 bases. CDR3 nucleotide sequence: TGTGCCAGCAGCCACCCCGGGACGGGGGGGCCTGGCGGGGAGCTGTTTTTT. This encodes CASSHPGTGGPGGELFF.

The rearrangement joins TRBV19 to TRBJ2-2; 9 positions match TRBD2. The CDR3 contains 15 residues. The germline V gene has CDR1 LNHDA and CDR2 SQIVND (reference sequence). Unmatched junction bases numbered 4, after V lost 6 bases and J lost 2 bases. The CDR3, as DNA: TGTGCCAGTAGGCCTAGCGGGATCAACACCGGGGAGCTGTTTTTT. This sequence encodes CASRPSGINTGELFF.

This chain uses TRBV11-3 with TRBJ2-1; 8 positions agree with TRBD1. The V segment lost 2 bases and the J segment 9 bases; nucleotides outside the gene matches: 3. This CDR3 is built from 13 residues. Germline CDR1 reads SGHNT; CDR2 reads YENEEA. The CDR3 sequence: CASSLWTGFEQFF. CDR3 in DNA: TGTGCCAGCAGCTTATGGACAGGGTTTGAGCAGTTCTTC.

The chain employs TRBV7-9 and TRBJ2-7; 8 bases align to TRBD1. Trimming took 5 bases from V and 3 from J; bases not matched to a gene: 6. Germline assignment: CDR1 SEHNR and CDR2 FQNEAQ (reference sequence). This CDR3 is 14 amino acids long. Written as DNA, the CDR3 is TGTGCCAGCAGCGACATCGGACAGGGCTACGAGCAGTACTTC. Amino acids: CASSDIGQGYEQYF.

The chain has TRBV7-2 and TRBJ2-3, with TRBD2 identical over 7 bases. The CDR3 consists of 15 residues. Germline V gene data show CDR1 as SGHTA and CDR2 as FQGNSA. The J segment lost 6 bases and the V segment lost 5 bases, leaving 11 bases of the junction unmatched. DNA of the CDR3: TGTGCCAGCAGCCTTACTGGGCGGGAGAGGGATACGCAGTATTTT. Its translation is CASSLTGRERDTQYF.

V gene TRBV4-2 combines with J gene TRBJ2-7; D may be TRBD2 (6 bases). The germline V and J ends were trimmed by 3 bases and 5 bases, with 8 bases remaining between them. CDR1 and CDR2 from the germline V gene are LGHNA and YNFKEQ. The CDR3 runs to 12 residues. CDR3 residues: CASSHASDEQYF. CDR3 bases: TGTGCCAGCAGCCATGCTAGCGACGAGCAGTACTTC.

The chain combines TRBV7-6 with TRBJ2-1, with 10 bases identical to TRBD2. CDR3 length equals 15 residues. V dropped 3 bases and J dropped 9; count of bases not matched to a gene: 8. Germline V gene lookup returns CDR1 SGHVS and CDR2 FNYEAQ. The chain's CDR3 is CASSLSGGASVEQFF. The CDR3 DNA sequence: TGTGCCAGCAGCTTGAGCGGGGGGGCCTCGGTTGAGCAGTTCTTC.

The V call is TRBV7-9, the J call TRBJ1-4; 11 nucleotides align to TRBD1. J was trimmed by 4 bases and V by 2 bases; bases with no gene match: 9. CDR3 length: 18 residues. CDR1 and CDR2 from the germline V gene are SEHNR and FQNEAQ (reference sequence). This chain's CDR3 is CASSLPWTGGRNNEKLFF. Here the CDR3 DNA reads TGTGCCAGCAGCTTACCCTGGACAGGGGGCCGGAATAATGAAAAACTGTTTTTT.

The chain links TRBV5-1 to TRBJ2-1; D gene ambiguous. V gave up 5 bases and J gave up 3 bases, with 12 bases separating them. CDR3 length equals 14 residues. Germline V gene sequence: CDR1 SGHRS, CDR2 YFSETQ. The CDR3 nucleotides read TGCGCCAGCAGTTACGGAGCTGGCTACAATGAGCAGTTCTTC. Translating gives CASSYGAGYNEQFF.

The chain joins TRBV7-9 to TRBJ1-5, with D possibly TRBD1 on 5 matching bases. Trimming shortened V by 1 base and J by 4 bases, and 14 bases separated the two germline ends. The CDR3 runs 16 residues. The germline gives CDR1 SEHNR, CDR2 FQNEAQ (reference sequence). The CDR3: CASSLGGGWSNQPQHF. CDR3 nucleotides: TGTGCCAGCAGCTTAGGCGGGGGTTGGTCAAATCAGCCCCAGCATTTT.

A remark on this clone: A junction end diverges from the germline sequence, so it may reflect a read error. The chain combines TRBV7-9 with TRBJ2-1; 8 bases are shared with TRBD2. Germline CDR1 reads SEHNR; CDR2 reads FQNEAQ (reference sequence). The CDR3 extends over 11 amino acids. The CDR3 is CASDSGGPTVF. CDR3 nucleotides: TGTGCCAGCGATTCGGGGGGGCCTACGGTCTTC.

The chain employs TRBV7-3 and TRBJ1-1; D uncertain. Trimming took 0 bases from V and 5 from J, leaving 10 bases between them. The CDR3 loop spans 14 amino acids. In germline, CDR1 is SGHTA, CDR2 FQGTGA. The chain's CDR3 is CASSLTPDGTEAFF. Written as DNA, the CDR3 is TGTGCCAGCAGCTTAACGCCAGATGGTACTGAAGCTTTCTTT.